These T cell receptor beta chains were read from a single sample in a study of T cells in Graves' hyperthyroidism and ophthalmopathy. TCRdb ran MiXCR on the multiplex PCR reads and lists one entry per CDR3 protein. The repertoire holds 300,000 to 400,000 distinct CDR3 sequences, 13% seen once, with less than 10% in the top ten. Sequencing was done on a sample of blood. These receptor sequences come from a woman under 30 with Graves' hyperthyroidism. CDR3s include the opening cysteine and the closing phenylalanine or tryptophan. The D gene is left open where the match is weak. The size of a clone is reported for some rows only, either as once, few or many, or as a class for expanded clones.

TRBV19,few,TRBJ2-1,TRBD2,CASNALGTSGENEQFF,TGTGCCAGTAATGCTTTAGGGACTAGCGGGGAGAATGAGCAGTTCTTC
TRBV7-8,many,TRBJ2-3,TRBD2,CASSLKLAGTQYF,TGTGCCAGCAGCTTAAAGTTAGCGGGCACGCAGTATTTT
TRBV4-1,.,TRBJ2-5,TRBD2,CASKKGELAAETQYF,TGCGCCAGCAAAAAGGGGGAACTAGCGGCGGAGACCCAGTACTTC
TRBV28,many,TRBJ1-5,.,CASYATDSNQPQHF,TGTGCCAGCTATGCGACAGATAGCAATCAGCCCCAGCATTTT
TRBV20-1,many,TRBJ2-6,.,CSARQVGAGANVLTF,TGCAGTGCTAGACAGGTCGGGGCTGGGGCCAACGTCCTGACTTTC
TRBV27,many,TRBJ1-2,TRBD1,CASSSDREEDGYTF,TGTGCCAGCAGCTCCGACAGGGAAGAGGATGGCTACACCTTC
TRBV7-9,.,TRBJ2-5,.,CASSLREEETQYF,TGTGCCAGCAGCCTCAGGGAGGAAGAGACCCAGTACTTC
TRBV20-1,many,TRBJ2-1,.,CSANLRGLLYNEQFF,TGCAGTGCTAACTTACGAGGCCTCCTTTACAATGAGCAGTTCTTC
TRBV7-2,many,TRBJ1-1,.,CASSSGLRNTEAFF,TGTGCCAGCAGCTCGGGATTGAGGAACACTGAAGCTTTCTTT
TRBV7-3,many,TRBJ2-7,.,CASSLSGTPIAEQYF,TGTGCCAGCAGCTTAAGCGGGACTCCCATCGCCGAGCAGTACTTC
TRBV7-2,many,TRBJ1-6,TRBD1,CASSPPGTGGLHF,TGTGCCAGCAGCCCCCCGGGGACAGGGGGTCTCCACTTT
TRBV7-2,.,TRBJ2-1,.,CASSQGDLPSNEQFF,TGTGCCAGCAGCCAAGGGGACCTGCCCTCAAATGAGCAGTTCTTC
TRBV25-1,.,TRBJ2-7,.,CASSEWGGDEQYF,TGTGCCAGCAGTGAATGGGGCGGGGACGAGCAGTACTTC
TRBV9,few,TRBJ2-2,TRBD2,CASSEALSGGPDTGELFF,TGTGCCAGCAGCGAGGCCCTTAGCGGGGGGCCAGACACCGGGGAGCTGTTTTTT
TRBV2,many,TRBJ1-4,TRBD1,CASSETGTTNEKLFF,TGTGCCAGCAGTGAGACAGGGACAACTAATGAAAAACTGTTTTTT
TRBV28,many,TRBJ2-7,.,CASSLWRSGEQYF,TGTGCCAGCAGTTTGTGGCGGTCTGGCGAGCAGTACTTC
TRBV11-2,.,TRBJ1-3,.,CASRDVRGSSGNTIYF,TGTGCCAGCAGAGATGTGCGGGGGAGCTCTGGAAACACCATATATTTT
TRBV7-2,many,TRBJ1-1,.,CASSFAWGADTEAFF,TGTGCCAGCAGCTTCGCATGGGGGGCGGACACTGAAGCTTTCTTT
TRBV20-1,.,TRBJ2-7,TRBD2,CSARDGLASTSGRYSYEQYF,TGCAGTGCTAGAGATGGCTTGGCCTCGACTAGCGGGAGGTACTCCTACGAGCAGTACTTC
TRBV6-1,.,TRBJ2-7,TRBD1,CASSEALRGQQSEQYF,TGTGCCAGCAGTGAAGCGCTCCGGGGACAGCAGTCCGAGCAGTACTTC
TRBV18,.,TRBJ2-5,.,CASSPTAETQYF,TGTGCCAGCTCACCCACCGCCGAGACCCAGTACTTC
TRBV19,.,TRBJ2-7,TRBD1,CATRDSARGQYF,TGTGCCACCCGGGACAGCGCCCGGGGGCAGTACTTC
TRBV11-2,many,TRBJ2-1,TRBD1,CASSSGGSNYFEQFF,TGTGCCAGCAGTTCAGGGGGATCGAACTACTTTGAGCAGTTCTTC
TRBV5-8,.,TRBJ1-1,.,CASSFRGGLTEAFF,TGTGCCAGCAGCTTCCGAGGGGGACTCACTGAAGCTTTCTTT
TRBV7-8,many,TRBJ2-7,TRBD1,CASSPRDRSYEQYF,TGTGCCAGCAGCCCCAGGGACAGGTCCTACGAGCAGTACTTC
TRBV28,many,TRBJ2-7,.,CASSEPTRPYEQYF,TGTGCCAGCAGTGAACCGACTAGGCCCTACGAGCAGTACTTC
TRBV19,.,TRBJ1-1,.,CASNVRLNTEAFF,TGTGCCAGTAATGTTCGGCTGAACACTGAAGCTTTCTTT
TRBV28,many,TRBJ1-5,.,CASCESGHRNQPQHF,TGTGCCAGCTGTGAGTCGGGACACCGCAATCAGCCCCAGCATTTT
TRBV11-3,.,TRBJ1-6,.,CASSGGGAGSPLHF,TGTGCCAGCAGCGGCGGCGGAGCCGGTTCACCCCTCCACTTT
TRBV24-1,.,TRBJ2-1,.,CATSDPIPGGLNEQFF,TGTGCCACCAGTGATCCCATTCCGGGCGGACTAAATGAGCAGTTCTTC
TRBV7-8,many,TRBJ1-1,.,CASSPRVGPEALEAFF,TGTGCCAGCAGTCCCAGGGTCGGACCCGAGGCTCTGGAAGCTTTCTTT
TRBV6-1,many,TRBJ2-7,.,CASSEVAGGTGLYEQYF,TGTGCCAGCAGTGAAGTCGCGGGAGGGACAGGTCTCTACGAGCAGTACTTC
TRBV6-1,many,TRBJ1-6,.,CASSEIKGNTYNSPLHF,TGTGCCAGCAGTGAAATTAAGGGGAACACCTATAATTCACCCCTCCACTTT
TRBV4-1,many,TRBJ1-1,.,CASSQGQSNTEAFF,TGCGCCAGCAGCCAAGGGCAGAGCAACACTGAAGCTTTCTTT
TRBV24-1,.,TRBJ1-3,TRBD1,CATSDVRDSSGNTIYF,TGTGCCACCAGTGATGTCCGGGACAGCTCTGGAAACACCATATATTTT
TRBV28,many,TRBJ2-3,TRBD2,CASTESGRATDTQYF,TGTGCCAGCACCGAGAGCGGGAGGGCCACAGATACGCAGTATTTT
TRBV6-2/TRBV6-3,many,TRBJ2-1,.,CASMGRKLNEQFF,TGTGCCAGCATGGGTAGGAAGCTCAATGAGCAGTTCTTC
TRBV3-1,many,TRBJ1-1,.,CASSQAPTRFTEAFF,TGTGCCAGCAGCCAAGCCCCTACCCGTTTCACTGAAGCTTTCTTT
TRBV20-1,few,TRBJ2-7,.,CSAERTYSSYEQYF,TGCAGTGCCGAGCGGACGTATAGCTCCTACGAGCAGTACTTC
TRBV7-3,few,TRBJ2-6,.,CASSFFGANVLTF,TGTGCCAGCAGCTTCTTTGGGGCCAACGTCCTGACTTTC
TRBV28,many,TRBJ1-3,.,CASSWVFGDSGNTIYF,TGTGCCAGCAGTTGGGTGTTCGGAGACTCTGGAAACACCATATATTTT
TRBV7-2,many,TRBJ2-3,TRBD2,CASSFEVAGPTQYF,TGTGCCAGCAGCTTCGAGGTAGCGGGGCCTACGCAGTATTTT
TRBV20-1,many,TRBJ1-1,.,CSARGSTGLETEAFF,TGCAGTGCTAGAGGCTCCACTGGGCTGGAGACTGAAGCTTTCTTT
TRBV11-2,many,TRBJ2-5,.,CASSLPQNPQETQYF,TGTGCCAGCAGCTTACCTCAGAATCCTCAAGAGACCCAGTACTTC
TRBV18,many,TRBJ1-4,.,CASSYSREYYEKLFF,TGTGCCAGCTCCTACTCGAGGGAATACTATGAAAAACTGTTTTTT
TRBV4-1,.,TRBJ2-1,TRBD2,CASRQPGAGVSYNEQFF,TGCGCCAGCAGGCAACCCGGGGCGGGGGTTTCCTACAATGAGCAGTTCTTC
TRBV5-6,few,TRBJ2-7,.,CASSPGPTEQYF,TGTGCCAGCAGCCCCGGACCGACCGAGCAGTACTTC
TRBV6-1,.,TRBJ2-7,.,CASSKDRILYEQYF,TGTGCCAGCAGTAAAGACAGGATTCTCTACGAGCAGTACTTC
TRBV7-9,many,TRBJ2-7,.,CASSLDWGTGSYEQYF,TGTGCCAGCAGCTTAGATTGGGGCACAGGGTCCTACGAGCAGTACTTC
TRBV9,.,TRBJ2-3,.,CASAGDSTDTQYF,TGTGCCAGCGCCGGGGACAGCACAGATACGCAGTATTTT
TRBV28,many,TRBJ2-7,TRBD1,CASKSGGAYEQYF,TGTGCCAGCAAGTCAGGGGGTGCCTACGAGCAGTACTTC
TRBV29-1,many,TRBJ1-1,.,CSVGRSLNTEAFF,TGCAGCGTGGGACGGTCGTTGAACACTGAAGCTTTCTTT